The subject of this entry is one TCR beta chain. Its antigen is undetermined. Germline V gene lookup returns CDR1 MNHEY and CDR2 SVGAGI. With V trimmed by 6 bases and J by 2 bases, 5 bases remained unmatched. The length of the CDR3 is 15 residues. This was a survey-level run. Per the original methods: Productive clonotypes were detectable down to 2.59 x 10-5 frequency. Profiling relied on immunoSEQ multiplex PCR, and the TCRdb table lists in-frame clones only, not all of them. The DNA was the basis for D and trimming; V, J and clone size are from that table. The sample yields about 24,000 clones, about two thirds seen once. This sample was included in a study of STAT5B mutations in CD4+ large granular lymphocyte leukemia. Study-wide results and limits: Top patient clones used TRBV06 genes more often: 8/27 versus 2/35 in controls. Without putative leukemic clones, patient CD4-sorted repertoires remained more clonal than healthy CD4+ repertoires.

The chain uses TRBV6-5 and TRBJ2-3; 10 bases align to TRBD2. The material sequenced was CD4+ T cells from blood buffy coats. The receptor was derived from a human donor in good health. CDR3 sequence (DNA): TGTGCCAGCAGAAGCGGGGGGGCCCCCACAGATACGCAGTATTTT. Translation gives CASRSGGAPTDTQYF.